Presented here are 18 T cell receptor beta chains from one specimen sequenced in a study of cytomegalovirus exposure and HLA in healthy donors. The PCR was carried out with 60 Vbeta primers and 13 Jbeta primers. Profiled with immunoSEQ multiplex PCR; TCRdb holds only in-frame clones, not every one. The sample records about 160,000 clones, approximately 79% being singletons. Material: PBMCs. The receptor set was obtained from a man between 35 and 55 years old in good health and CMV-seronegative.

The V gene is TRBV10-3, the J gene TRBJ2-3; TRBD1 agrees at 9 bases. The J segment lost 0 bases and the V segment lost 4 bases, leaving 11 bases of the junction unmatched. In germline, CDR1 is ENHRY, CDR2 SYGVKD. The CDR3 runs to 18 residues. Written as DNA, the CDR3 is TGTGCCATCAGTGTCTCCTTACAGGGGGCGCTGAGCACAGATACGCAGTATTTT. This sequence encodes CAISVSLQGALSTDTQYF.

V is TRBV6-6 and J is TRBJ1-1, with D unclear. With 2 bases removed from V and 7 bases from J, the gap between germline ends came to 8 bases. The CDR3 sequence is 12 residues long. The V gene's germline CDR1 is MNHNY and CDR2 SVGAGI (reference sequence). For the CDR3, the DNA is TGTGCCAGCAGTTACCTGGAGGGTGAAGCTTTCTTT. Its translation is CASSYLEGEAFF.

V and J are TRBV19 and TRBJ1-2, with TRBD1 matching 7 bases. With 0 bases clipped from V and 5 bases from J, the junction kept 0 bases outside the gene matches. The CDR3 extends over 13 amino acids. Looked up from germline, CDR1 is LNHDA and CDR2 is SQIVND (reference sequence). Here the CDR3 DNA reads TGTGCCAGTAGTATAGAGGGACAGTATGGCTACACCTTC. This codes for CASSIEGQYGYTF. Supplemented by reference TRBV19 and TRBJ1-2, the full variable domain reads DGGITQSPKYLFRKEGQNVTLSCEQNLNHDAMYWYRQDPGQGLRLIYYSQIVNDFQKGDIAEGYSVSREKKESFPLTVTSAQKNPTAFYLCASSIEGQYGYTFGSGTRLTVV.

The chain carries TRBV28 and TRBJ1-5; possibly TRBD1 for D (6 bases). The V end was cut by 6 bases, the J end by 3 bases, with 15 bases between. There are 15 residues in the CDR3. Germline V gene sequence: CDR1 MDHEN, CDR2 SYDVKM. The CDR3 here is CASSPRTASNQPQHF. CDR3 nucleotide sequence: TGTGCCAGCAGCCCTCGGACAGCCTCCAATCAGCCCCAGCATTTT.

The V and J genes are TRBV29-1 and TRBJ1-5; 8 nucleotides agree with TRBD1. CDR3 size: 13 residues. The ends lost 6 bases at V and 6 bases at J; junction bases unmatched: 7. Germline lookup yields CDR1 SQVTM and CDR2 ANQGSEA. The DNA for the CDR3 is TGCAGCGTGAGACAGGGGTCGGGTCAGCCCCAGCATTTT. Amino acids: CSVRQGSGQPQHF.

This chain uses TRBV6-1 with TRBJ1-1, with D unresolved. The CDR3 has 15 amino acids. Between the trimmed V and J ends, which lost 5 bases and 0 bases, there was a span of 13 bases. Germline CDR1 MNHNS, CDR2 SASEGT. The CDR3 DNA follows: TGTGCCAGCAGTCGAACACAGAAATTGAACACTGAAGCTTTCTTT. It is translated as CASSRTQKLNTEAFF.

The chain couples TRBV4-2 to TRBJ1-2; D ambiguous. There are 17 residues in the CDR3. V dropped 1 base and J dropped 1 base, with 16 bases sitting between them. Per the germline V gene, CDR1 is LGHNA and CDR2 is YNFKEQ. Written as DNA, the CDR3 is TGTGCCAGCAGCCAAGGGGATCTTCGGGAGGATAACTATGGCTACACCTTC. Its protein product is CASSQGDLREDNYGYTF.

The chain carries TRBV30 and TRBJ2-7; D unclear. The CDR3 consists of 11 residues. Germline CDR1 GTSNPN, CDR2 SVGIG (reference sequence). V was trimmed by 3 bases and J by 4 bases, leaving 7 bases between them. This CDR3 reads CAWRTIYEQYF. The DNA for the CDR3 is TGTGCCTGGAGGACAATTTACGAGCAGTACTTC.

This clone was counted a few times. The chain recombines TRBV5-1 with TRBJ1-1; no reliable D call. V shed 3 bases and J shed 4 bases, with 10 bases lying between them. CDR3 length: 13 amino acids. The germline CDR1 and CDR2 sequences are SGHRS and YFSETQ. Here the CDR3 reads CASSSSTSTEAFF. The CDR3 nucleotides read TGCGCCAGCAGCTCCTCGACAAGCACTGAAGCTTTCTTT.

V usage is TRBV19 and J usage is TRBJ2-7; a weak D match, TRBD1 (6 bases). Germline lookup yields CDR1 LNHDA and CDR2 SQIVND (reference sequence). The CDR3 is 14 residues long. Trimming cost V 2 bases and J 2 bases, with 10 bases left between them. Here the CDR3 DNA reads TGTGCCAGTAGTATAACAACAGGGCCCTACGAGCAGTACTTC. This translates into CASSITTGPYEQYF.

The chain employs TRBV6-1 and TRBJ2-7; 9 nucleotides align to TRBD1. V lost 8 bases and J lost 4; bases outside the gene matches: 9. Germline loops: CDR1 MNHNS, CDR2 SASEGT. The CDR3 contains 14 residues. CDR3: CASATRTGVYEQYF. CDR3 nucleotide sequence: TGTGCCAGCGCAACCCGGACAGGGGTTTACGAGCAGTACTTC.

The rearrangement links TRBV27 to TRBJ1-2; 7 bases match TRBD1. V lost 5 bases and J lost 8; bases outside the gene matches: 5. Germline CDR1 reads MNHEY; CDR2 reads SMNVEV (reference sequence). The CDR3 is 12 amino acids. Written as DNA, the CDR3 is TGTGCCAGCAGTCCACGGACAGGAGGCTACACCTTC. As protein: CASSPRTGGYTF.

This rearrangement joins TRBV6-6 to TRBJ2-2; D uncertain. The CDR3 extends over 14 amino acids. V dropped 2 bases and J dropped 3 bases, with 7 bases sitting between them. CDR1 is MNHNY and CDR2 is SVGAGI in the germline V gene (reference sequence). The CDR3 sequence is CASSYGQYTGELFF. The DNA of the CDR3 is TGTGCCAGCAGTTACGGGCAGTACACCGGGGAGCTGTTTTTT.

CDR3 region: CASSPPGQGIGGAQHF. Written as DNA, the CDR3 is TGTGCCAGCAGTCCTCCGGGACAGGGAATCGGGGGAGCCCAGCATTTT. The chain recombines TRBV5-5 with TRBJ1-5; TRBD1 agrees at 9 bases. The CDR3 runs 16 residues. The ends lost 5 bases at V and 11 bases at J; junction bases unmatched: 17. From germline, CDR1 is SGHKS and CDR2 YYEKEE (reference sequence).

This clone was seen a single time. V is TRBV5-1 and J is TRBJ2-3; 8 nucleotides line up with TRBD1. CDR1 is SGHRS, CDR2 YFSETQ, per germline. V shed 1 base, J shed 4 bases, and the junction held 5 bases outside the gene matches. This CDR3 region has 15 residues. This chain's CDR3 is CASSLLARGPDTQYF. The CDR3 nucleotides are TGCGCCAGCAGCTTGTTGGCCAGGGGGCCAGATACGCAGTATTTT.

The J gene is TRBJ2-3, the V gene TRBV29-1, with D possibly TRBD1 on 5 matching bases. The CDR3 covers 11 residues. V lost 6 bases to trimming and J lost 4 bases, with 8 bases between them. CDR1 and CDR2 from the germline V gene are SQVTM and ANQGSEA. CDR3 coding DNA: TGCAGCGTAAAAGGGGCAGATACGCAGTATTTT. Its protein product is CSVKGADTQYF.

This clone is a singleton in its sample. The chain is built from TRBV5-5 and TRBJ2-7, with D perhaps TRBD1 (5 bases). V was cut by 2 bases and J by 1 base, with 7 bases left in between. This CDR3 contains 13 residues. CDR1 SGHKS and CDR2 YYEKEE come from the germline V gene (reference sequence). The CDR3 sequence is CASSLTGSYEQYF. For the CDR3, the DNA is TGTGCCAGCAGCTTAACAGGATCCTACGAGCAGTACTTC. The full variable domain, with the rest looked up from reference TRBV5-5 and TRBJ2-7, is DAGVTQSPTHLIKTRGQQVTLRCSPISGHKSVSWYQQVLGQGPQFIFQYYEKEERGRGNFPDRFSARQFPNYSSELNVNALLLGDSALYLCASSLTGSYEQYFGPGTRLTVT.

This clone turned up a few times. Here the CDR3 DNA reads TGTGCCAGCAGCTTCCCCCCGGGGGGGGGCGCGGGAAAACTGTTTTTT. The encoded protein is CASSFPPGGGAGKLFF. V is TRBV5-4 and J is TRBJ1-4; possibly TRBD1 for D (6 bases). From germline, CDR1 is SGHNT and CDR2 YYREEE (reference sequence). The CDR3 contains 16 residues. V lost 2 bases and J 10 bases, leaving 21 bases between the germline ends.